What follows describes a single T cell receptor beta chain. The table came from immunoSEQ multiplex PCR; TCRdb's copy has only in-frame clones and leaves some out. The table lists some 300,000 clones, about 70% of them singletons. The V end was cut by 5 bases, the J end by 7 bases, with 17 bases between. Per the germline V gene, CDR1 is SGHAT and CDR2 is FQNNGV. This CDR3 has 15 residues. The data derive from a study of shared clonotypes between healthy human individuals. This chain connects TRBV11-2 to TRBJ1-4, with a tentative D call TRBD1 (5 bases). Sequenced: memory CD4+ T cells sorted from blood. Sample subset: CD45RA-negative fraction. The TCR originated in a man aged 25-45 years in good health. CDR3 nucleotides: TGTGCCAGCAGCCTCGCATGGCAGGGCGCTGAAAAACTGTTTTTT. Translation: CASSLAWQGAEKLFF.